This T cell receptor (beta chain) was recovered during a study of blood T cell repertoires in COVID-19. Overall study: Some COVID-19 samples were acute and others convalescent; all came from the United States, Italy and Spain. Sample material is recorded as cDNA or gDNA derived from T cells, B-cell-depleted T cells, or PBMCs.

Between the trimmed V and J ends, which lost 3 bases and 3 bases, there was a span of 14 bases. The CDR3 is 15 amino acids. Germline V gene data show CDR1 as MNHNS and CDR2 as SASEGT. Authors' processing steps: Counts of nucleated cells, estimated from reference gene primer amplification, were obtained. Profiling relied on immunoSEQ multiplex PCR, and the TCRdb table lists in-frame clones only, not all of them. The DNA was the basis for D and trimming; V, J and clone size are from that table. The table includes tens of thousands of clones, around nine tenths detected once. This chain uses TRBV6-1 with TRBJ1-1; possibly TRBD1 for D (5 bases). This TCR came from a man aged 50 to 59 with acute or convalescent COVID-19. What was sequenced was peripheral blood. The CDR3 reads CASSDRVGRDTEAFF. In nucleotides, the CDR3 is TGTGCCAGCAGTGACAGGGTTGGGAGGGACACTGAAGCTTTCTTT.